A single sample gave rise to the 15 T cell receptor beta chains below, sequenced in a study of blood T cell repertoires in COVID-19. Libraries were prepared by immunoSEQ multiplex PCR; TCRdb keeps only in-frame clonotypes and omits some of them. The table shows 50,000 to 75,000 clones, with roughly 91% occurring only once. Material: peripheral blood. These receptors were taken from a human donor in a cohort sampled during active COVID-19.

The chain employs TRBV7-8 and TRBJ1-5; 8 bases agree with TRBD1. Germline V gene sequence: CDR1 SGHVS, CDR2 FQNEAQ. Trimming at V came to 1 base and at J to 1 base, leaving 0 bases not matched to a gene. This CDR3 spans 15 amino acids. The CDR3 loop reads CASSLGTGSNQPQHF. The CDR3 DNA sequence: TGTGCCAGCAGCTTAGGGACAGGGAGCAATCAGCCCCAGCATTTT.

The chain employs TRBV30 and TRBJ1-4; D possibly corresponds to TRBD1 (6 bases). This CDR3 is built from 13 residues. V was trimmed by 4 bases and J by 11 bases, leaving 17 bases between them. Germline CDR1 and CDR2: GTSNPN and SVGIG (reference sequence). CDR3 in amino acids: CAWNPPDRLKLFF. CDR3 DNA sequence: TGTGCCTGGAACCCCCCGGACAGATTGAAACTGTTTTTT.

V and J are TRBV5-4 and TRBJ2-5; 10 nucleotides align to TRBD2. V was clipped by 0 bases and J by 0 bases; unmatched bases: 8. The germline V gene encodes CDR1 SGHNT and CDR2 YYREEE (reference sequence). This CDR3 is 18 amino acids long. The chain's CDR3 is CASSLGASGGTYQETQYF. In DNA form, the CDR3 reads TGTGCCAGCAGCTTGGGGGCTAGCGGGGGAACGTACCAAGAGACCCAGTACTTC.

V is TRBV7-3 and J is TRBJ2-3; 8 bases fit TRBD1. Germline values: CDR1 SGHTA, CDR2 FQGTGA. The CDR3 is 14 amino acids. Losses at the gene ends were 5 bases for V and 3 bases for J; bases not matched to a gene: 4. The CDR3 DNA reads TGTGCCAGCAGCCAGGGGGCCAGTACAGATACGCAGTATTTT. Amino acids: CASSQGASTDTQYF.

The chain combines TRBV27 with TRBJ2-7, with TRBD1 matching 7 bases. This CDR3 spans 15 amino acids. The germline gives CDR1 MNHEY, CDR2 SMNVEV (reference sequence). J gave up 7 bases and V 7 bases, and 16 bases lay outside the gene matches. CDR3 amino acids: CASTDAPGQSGEQYF. In DNA, the CDR3 is TGTGCCAGCACCGACGCTCCGGGACAGTCGGGAGAGCAGTACTTC.

The chain employs TRBV6-5 and TRBJ2-3; 8 nucleotides match TRBD2. V trimming: 3 bases; J trimming: 2 bases; junction bases outside the gene matches: 4. Germline CDR1 and CDR2: MNHEY and SVGAGI. This CDR3 is 15 amino acids long. CDR3 sequence reads: CASSYGGRLTDTQYF. As DNA, the CDR3 is TGTGCCAGCAGTTATGGCGGGAGGCTCACAGATACGCAGTATTTT.

This sequence joins TRBV6-2 or TRBV6-3 and TRBJ1-2, with TRBD1 as a possible D gene (5 bases). The CDR3 is 13 amino acids. The ends were cut back, 2 bases at V and 2 bases at J, with 6 bases in the middle. Germline V gene lookup returns CDR1 MNHEY and CDR2 SVGEGT. CDR3 protein: CASSYKGNYGYTF. The CDR3 DNA is TGTGCCAGCAGTTACAAGGGGAACTATGGCTACACCTTC.

A note on this clone: Other DNA sequences of this sample code for an identical CDR3. J is TRBJ1-1 and V is TRBV7-9; 7 nucleotides align to TRBD1. This CDR3 spans 15 amino acids. J lost 0 bases, V lost 2 bases, and 3 bases had no gene match. Looked up from germline, CDR1 is SEHNR and CDR2 is FQNEAQ (reference sequence). The CDR3 nucleotides read TGTGCCAGCAGCTTACTGACAGGGATGAACACTGAAGCTTTCTTT. This translates into CASSLLTGMNTEAFF.

The chain employs TRBV7-2 and TRBJ2-5; D is ambiguous. Trimming pared 3 bases from V and 5 bases from J, leaving 13 bases between. The CDR3 extends over 14 amino acids. Germline V CDR1 and CDR2: SGHTA, FQGNSA. The CDR3 DNA follows: TGTGCCAGCAGCTTGTCGTCGAGGATTGAGACCCAGTACTTC. Translated, it gives CASSLSSRIETQYF.

The V gene is TRBV19, the J gene TRBJ1-2; 11 bases align to TRBD1. The CDR3 runs to 16 residues. Germline V CDR1 and CDR2: LNHDA, SQIVND (reference sequence). The trim removed 3 bases at V and 6 bases at J, leaving 9 bases unmatched. CDR3 in DNA: TGTGCCAGTAGTATCCTTTGGACAGGGGGCGCCGATGGCTACACCTTC. It translates to CASSILWTGGADGYTF.

The chain has TRBV5-1 and TRBJ2-6; TRBD1 matches 9 bases. The CDR3 is made up of 16 amino acids. Germline CDR1 reads SGHRS; CDR2 reads YFSETQ. Written as DNA, the CDR3 is TGCGCAACGGGGGACAGGGTTGGGACTGGGGCCAACGTCCTGACTTTC. Amino acid sequence: CATGDRVGTGANVLTF.

V and J are TRBV11-2 and TRBJ1-3, with 9 bases identical to TRBD1. V was pared by 0 bases and J by 0 bases, with 6 bases of the junction left unmatched. The CDR3 is 18 amino acids. CDR1 is SGHAT, CDR2 FQNNGV, per germline. This CDR3 is CASSLEGGQGFSGNTIYF. DNA for the CDR3: TGTGCCAGCAGCTTAGAAGGCGGACAGGGGTTCTCTGGAAACACCATATATTTT. The entire variable domain, with the rest obtained from reference TRBV11-2 and TRBJ1-3, is as follows: EAGVAQSPRYKIIEKRQSVAFWCNPISGHATLYWYQQILGQGPKLLIQFQNNGVVDDSQLPKDRFSAERLKGVDSTLKIQPAKLEDSAVYLCASSLEGGQGFSGNTIYFGEGSWLTVV.

The chain has TRBV2 and TRBJ1-5, with D uncertain. There are 14 residues in the CDR3. The germline V and J ends were trimmed by 1 base and 3 bases, with 7 bases remaining between them. Germline CDR1 is SNHLY and CDR2 is FYNNEI. CDR3 protein: CASSEVATNQPQHF. CDR3 DNA: TGTGCCAGCAGTGAAGTAGCGACCAATCAGCCCCAGCATTTT.

The chain joins TRBV27 to TRBJ2-7; 9 nucleotides line up with TRBD1. CDR1 is MNHEY and CDR2 is SMNVEV in the germline V gene (reference sequence). This CDR3 spans 15 amino acids. Trimming took 6 bases from V and 4 from J; bases not matched to a gene: 10. Here the CDR3 reads CASSLNGQGRYEQYF. Written as DNA, the CDR3 is TGTGCCAGCAGCCTCAACGGACAGGGGAGGTACGAGCAGTACTTC.

The V call is TRBV7-9, the J call TRBJ2-3; 11 bases align to TRBD2. With 4 bases clipped from V and 7 bases from J, the junction kept 19 bases outside the gene matches. Germline V lookup: CDR1 SEHNR, CDR2 FQNEAQ (reference sequence). This CDR3 region has 19 residues. The CDR3 DNA sequence: TGTGCCAGCAGCTCGAGCCCCCAACTTCATAGCGGGGGGGTGTATACGCAGTATTTT. Protein sequence: CASSSSPQLHSGGVYTQYF.